The 30 T cell receptor beta chains presented below share a single source sample, sequenced in a study of OX40 agonist ivuxolimab in advanced cancers. Produced via immunoSEQ multiplex PCR; TCRdb's table is partial and in-frame only. The sample contains approximately 32,000 clones, 80% to 85% of which appear only once. The sequencing here drew on CD4+ or CD8+ T cells sorted from blood, taken in a trial of the OX40 agonist ivuxolimab. The receptors come from an adult with an advanced solid tumor such as melanoma, head and neck, liver or kidney cancer.

This chain uses TRBV4-1 with TRBJ2-1, with TRBD2 identical over 10 bases. The CDR3 runs 17 residues. V shed 4 bases, J shed 8 bases, and the junction held 14 bases outside the gene matches. CDR1 and CDR2 from the germline V gene are MGHRA and YSYEKL. CDR3 region: CASSLMHTSGAPYEQFF. CDR3 DNA sequence: TGCGCCAGCAGCCTCATGCATACTAGCGGGGCTCCGTATGAGCAGTTCTTC.

This clone was counted many times. V usage is TRBV15 and J usage is TRBJ2-7; D tentatively fits TRBD1 or TRBD2 (5 bases each). V lost 6 bases and J 2 bases, leaving 11 bases between the germline ends. The CDR3 is 13 residues long. Germline values: CDR1 LNHNV, CDR2 YYDKDF (reference sequence). This CDR3 is CATRGDGTYEQYF. Here the CDR3 DNA reads TGTGCCACCAGGGGGGACGGAACCTACGAGCAGTACTTC.

V usage is TRBV9 and J usage is TRBJ2-7; 9 nucleotides match TRBD1. Unmatched junction bases numbered 3, after V lost 3 bases and J lost 5 bases. This CDR3 has 13 residues. CDR1 and CDR2 from the germline V gene are SGDLS and YYNGEE. CDR3 nucleotides: TGTGCCAGCAGCGGGGGGGACAGGGACGAGCAGTACTTC. It yields the protein CASSGGDRDEQYF.

The chain is built from TRBV5-1 and TRBJ2-3, with 7 bases aligning to TRBD1. Germline V gene data show CDR1 as SGHRS and CDR2 as YFSETQ. V lost 0 bases to trimming and J lost 1 base; unmatched junction nucleotides: 2. The CDR3 covers 15 residues. The CDR3: CASSLGGGGTDTQYF. CDR3 coding DNA: TGCGCCAGCAGCTTGGGAGGGGGCGGCACAGATACGCAGTATTTT.

The chain combines TRBV2 with TRBJ1-1; tentatively, D is TRBD1 (6 bases). Looked up from germline, CDR1 is SNHLY and CDR2 is FYNNEI. Trimming removed 9 bases from V and 4 bases from J, with 33 bases in between. CDR3 size: 19 residues. The CDR3 DNA is TGTGCCAGGGGGGAGGACCGTATTAAAGAGACAGGTTACGGCACTGAAGCTTTCTTT. Translating gives CARGEDRIKETGYGTEAFF.

The J gene is TRBJ1-1, the V gene TRBV28; D is possibly TRBD1 (6 bases). Germline CDR1 is MDHEN and CDR2 is SYDVKM. Trimming left V 2 bases short and J 6 bases short, with 13 bases between. The CDR3 has 14 residues. CDR3 nucleotide sequence: TGTGCCAGCAGTTTAGGGGGGGCTATCGCTGAAGCTTTCTTT. This sequence encodes CASSLGGAIAEAFF.

The chain is built from TRBV10-3 and TRBJ2-1; 12 positions match TRBD2. Germline-derived CDR1 and CDR2 are ENHRY and SYGVKD. The J segment lost 10 bases and the V segment lost 0 bases, leaving 7 bases of the junction unmatched. The CDR3 spans 16 residues. The CDR3 sequence is CAISESWLAGGKEQFF. CDR3 coding DNA: TGTGCCATCAGTGAGTCGTGGCTAGCGGGAGGGAAGGAGCAGTTCTTC.

This clone was recorded once. V and J are TRBV5-1 and TRBJ1-6; TRBD1 aligns across 7 bases. V dropped 4 bases and J dropped 3; count of bases not matched to a gene: 7. CDR1 is SGHRS and CDR2 is YFSETQ in the germline V gene. There are 16 residues in the CDR3. CDR3 sequence reads: CASSRDRQVYNSPLHF. The CDR3 region has the DNA TGCGCCAGCAGCCGGGACAGACAAGTCTATAATTCACCCCTCCACTTT.

CDR3 bases: TGTGCCAGCAGCTTGACAGGGGGGTTGGTGGGAGAGACCCAGTACTTC. Encoded protein: CASSLTGGLVGETQYF. The V gene is TRBV5-6, the J gene TRBJ2-5; 8 bases are shared with TRBD1. V dropped 1 base and J dropped 4; count of bases not matched to a gene: 9. CDR1 is SGHDT, CDR2 YYEEEE, per germline. This CDR3 region has 16 residues.

The chain is built from TRBV4-3 and TRBJ1-2; 8 bases fit TRBD1. Germline V gene sequence: CDR1 LGHNA, CDR2 YSLEER. The J segment lost 7 bases and the V segment lost 0 bases, leaving 7 bases of the junction unmatched. This CDR3 is 15 amino acids long. CDR3 loop: CASSQDWQGASGYTF. In DNA, the CDR3 is TGCGCCAGCAGCCAAGACTGGCAGGGGGCGAGTGGCTACACCTTC.

This chain uses TRBV13 with TRBJ2-7; D is ambiguous. The CDR3 covers 11 residues. The V and J ends lost 0 bases and 7 bases respectively, with 4 bases between them. The germline CDR1 and CDR2 sequences are PRHDT and FYEKMQ (reference sequence). The CDR3 here is CASSLGSEQYF. CDR3 nucleotides: TGTGCCAGCAGCTTAGGGTCAGAGCAGTACTTC. Supplemented by reference TRBV13 and TRBJ2-7, the full variable domain reads AAGVIQSPRHLIKEKRETATLKCYPIPRHDTVYWYQQGPGQDPQFLISFYEKMQSDKGSIPDRFSAQQFSDYHSELNMSSLELGDSALYFCASSLGSEQYFGPGTRLTVT.

The genes are TRBV10-3 and TRBJ2-1, with D uncertain. V was clipped by 0 bases and J by 9 bases, with 12 bases between them. The CDR3 has 14 residues. Looked up from germline, CDR1 is ENHRY and CDR2 is SYGVKD. The chain's CDR3 is CAISESSPVGEQFF. The CDR3 nucleotides read TGTGCCATCAGTGAGTCGAGCCCGGTAGGTGAGCAGTTCTTC.

The DNA of the CDR3 is TGTGCCAGCACCGAGAGGGGGCAGAACACTGAAGCTTTCTTT. It specifies CASTERGQNTEAFF. This chain uses TRBV6-6 with TRBJ1-1; 7 positions agree with TRBD1. The CDR3 sequence is 14 residues long. Germline assignment: CDR1 MNHNY and CDR2 SVGAGI (reference sequence). Unmatched junction bases numbered 6, after V lost 7 bases and J lost 1 base.

The chain combines TRBV6-6 with TRBJ1-5; possibly TRBD1 for D (6 bases). Trimming took 6 bases from V and 3 from J, leaving 15 bases between them. CDR1 and CDR2 (germline): MNHNY, SVGAGI (reference sequence). This CDR3 is built from 15 residues. The CDR3 bases are TGTGCCAGCAGGGATTCGGGACAAACCAATCAGCCCCAGCATTTT. Translating gives CASRDSGQTNQPQHF.

The V gene is TRBV5-6, the J gene TRBJ2-5; D is possibly TRBD1 (6 bases). Trimming removed 4 bases from V and 11 bases from J, with 15 bases in between. This CDR3 region has 12 residues. Looked up from germline, CDR1 is SGHDT and CDR2 is YYEEEE. CDR3 residues: CASSVDTGPQYF. The CDR3 DNA follows: TGTGCCAGCAGCGTAGATACAGGGCCACAGTACTTC.

This clone was observed a handful of times. The chain recombines TRBV29-1 with TRBJ2-1; 14 bases map to TRBD2. Germline trimming cut 8 bases from V and 7 bases from J; bases unmatched to any gene: 7. Germline-derived CDR1 and CDR2 are SQVTM and ANQGSEA. This CDR3 comprises 14 residues. CDR3 coding DNA: TGCAGCCTCCCGGGACTAGCGGGGGTAAATGAGCAGTTCTTC. It translates to CSLPGLAGVNEQFF.

The genes are TRBV5-4 and TRBJ2-1; D is unresolved. Germline V gives CDR1 SGHNT, CDR2 YYREEE (reference sequence). With 0 bases removed from V and 7 bases from J, the gap between germline ends came to 5 bases. This CDR3 is built from 12 residues. The chain's CDR3 is CASSLGENEQFF. In DNA, the CDR3 is TGTGCCAGCAGCTTGGGAGAAAATGAGCAGTTCTTC.

The genes are TRBV9 and TRBJ1-1; D might be TRBD1 (6 bases). The CDR3 is made up of 15 amino acids. Trimming stripped 3 bases from V and 1 base from J, with 13 bases between. Looked up from germline, CDR1 is SGDLS and CDR2 is YYNGEE. CDR3: CASSAWGTRNTEAFF. The CDR3 bases are TGTGCCAGCAGCGCTTGGGGGACACGGAACACTGAAGCTTTCTTT.

This clone was seen a few times. The chain employs TRBV7-9 and TRBJ1-2; D unclear. Trimming left V 5 bases short and J 3 bases short, with 10 bases between. Germline CDR1 and CDR2: SEHNR and FQNEAQ (reference sequence). This CDR3 has 13 amino acids. The DNA of the CDR3 is TGTGCCAGCAGCCCCCCGCATCACTATGGCTACACCTTC. As protein: CASSPPHHYGYTF.

This clone was found once. The chain couples TRBV6-5 to TRBJ1-5, with TRBD1 matching 10 bases. V dropped 4 bases and J dropped 7; count of bases not matched to a gene: 7. The CDR3 loop spans 15 amino acids. CDR1 MNHEY and CDR2 SVGAGI come from the germline V gene. CDR3 residues: CASSLTGGAKQPQHF. The DNA of the CDR3 is TGTGCCAGCAGTTTGACAGGGGGCGCGAAGCAGCCCCAGCATTTT.

The V gene is TRBV7-9, the J gene TRBJ2-5, with TRBD2 matching 9 bases. The CDR3 totals 16 residues. Germline CDR1 is SEHNR and CDR2 is FQNEAQ (reference sequence). Trimming removed 1 base from V and 7 bases from J; junction bases left unmatched: 10. CDR3 region: CASSLEAGGPSGTQYF. The CDR3 DNA sequence: TGTGCCAGCAGCTTAGAAGCGGGAGGACCAAGTGGGACCCAGTACTTC.

The V and J genes are TRBV28 and TRBJ1-4; 8 nucleotides agree with TRBD1. The CDR3 sequence is 15 residues long. Germline V gene sequence: CDR1 MDHEN, CDR2 SYDVKM. The V segment lost 1 base and the J segment 8 bases; nucleotides outside the gene matches: 6. The CDR3 bases are TGTGCCAGCAGTTTATTTGGGACAGGAGGAGAAAAACTGTTTTTT. Translating it yields CASSLFGTGGEKLFF.

V is TRBV2 and J is TRBJ1-4; D gene uncertain. Germline CDR1 SNHLY, CDR2 FYNNEI. This CDR3 has 13 residues. V lost 10 bases, J lost 8 bases, and 17 bases lay in between. In nucleotides, the CDR3 is TGTGCCACGCGGAGGGAGGGTCTGGAAAAACTGTTTTTT. Its protein is CATRREGLEKLFF.

J is TRBJ2-3 and V is TRBV13; maybe TRBD1 (6 bases). The length of the CDR3 is 15 residues. Germline CDR1 is PRHDT and CDR2 is FYEKMQ (reference sequence). V was clipped by 1 base and J by 0 bases, with 8 bases between them. CDR3 amino acids: CASSLEGVSTDTQYF. The CDR3 DNA sequence: TGTGCCAGCAGCTTAGAGGGGGTTAGCACAGATACGCAGTATTTT.

This clone showed up just once. The J gene is TRBJ2-1, the V gene TRBV27; 9 nucleotides align to TRBD1. This CDR3 comprises 15 residues. The germline CDR1 and CDR2 sequences are MNHEY and SMNVEV (reference sequence). With 5 bases clipped from V and 4 bases from J, the junction kept 6 bases outside the gene matches. Here the CDR3 DNA reads TGTGCCAGCAGTGCGGGACAGGGTTTTTACAATGAGCAGTTCTTC. Protein sequence: CASSAGQGFYNEQFF.

The chain couples TRBV5-1 to TRBJ1-4; D possibly corresponds to TRBD1 (6 bases). This CDR3 is 14 amino acids long. V lost 7 bases and J lost 1, with 11 bases in between. Germline CDR1 and CDR2: SGHRS and YFSETQ. The DNA for the CDR3 is TGCGCCAGCGCTAAAGGGGGAACTAATGAAAAACTGTTTTTT. It specifies CASAKGGTNEKLFF. Based on the CDR3 plus reference TRBV5-1 and TRBJ1-4, the full variable domain is KAGVTQTPRYLIKTRGQQVTLSCSPISGHRSVSWYQQTPGQGLQFLFEYFSETQRNKGNFPGRFSGRQFSNSRSEMNVSTLELGDSALYLCASAKGGTNEKLFFGSGTQLSVL.

V gene TRBV10-3 combines with J gene TRBJ2-5; 8 bases align to TRBD1. Gene TRBJ2-7 matches the end of the DNA better, so the J call may be wrong. The CDR3 covers 13 residues. Germline V gene data show CDR1 as ENHRY and CDR2 as SYGVKD. CDR3 nucleotide sequence: TGTGCCATCAGTGCGAGACAGGGGTACGAGCAGTACTTC. This translates into CAISARQGYEQYF.

CDR3 sequence: CASSPLIAGRYNEQFF. DNA for the CDR3: TGTGCCAGCAGCCCCCTAATAGCGGGAAGGTACAATGAGCAGTTCTTC. V usage is TRBV7-6 and J usage is TRBJ2-1; 8 nucleotides line up with TRBD2. Germline V gene sequence: CDR1 SGHVS, CDR2 FNYEAQ. The junction had 10 bases not matched to a gene; V was cut back by 5 bases and J by 4 bases. This CDR3 region has 16 residues.

This sequence joins TRBV10-3 and TRBJ2-1, with 9 bases fitting TRBD2. With 0 bases clipped from V and 5 bases from J, the junction kept 5 bases outside the gene matches. Germline lookup yields CDR1 ENHRY and CDR2 SYGVKD. The CDR3 has 16 amino acids. In nucleotides, the CDR3 is TGTGCCATCAGTGAGTCGGCAGCGGGAGGCCACAATGAGCAGTTCTTC. Amino acids: CAISESAAGGHNEQFF.

As concerns this clone: The sample contains more than one DNA sequence encoding this CDR3. The rearrangement joins TRBV5-1 to TRBJ2-1; the D gene is possibly TRBD2 (7 bases). The CDR3 is 14 residues long. With 4 bases removed from V and 2 bases from J, the gap between germline ends came to 10 bases. The germline CDR1 and CDR2 sequences are SGHRS and YFSETQ. CDR3 sequence (DNA): TGCGCCAGCAGCCTGGGGGGGCCCTACAATGAGCAGTTCTTC. This codes for CASSLGGPYNEQFF.